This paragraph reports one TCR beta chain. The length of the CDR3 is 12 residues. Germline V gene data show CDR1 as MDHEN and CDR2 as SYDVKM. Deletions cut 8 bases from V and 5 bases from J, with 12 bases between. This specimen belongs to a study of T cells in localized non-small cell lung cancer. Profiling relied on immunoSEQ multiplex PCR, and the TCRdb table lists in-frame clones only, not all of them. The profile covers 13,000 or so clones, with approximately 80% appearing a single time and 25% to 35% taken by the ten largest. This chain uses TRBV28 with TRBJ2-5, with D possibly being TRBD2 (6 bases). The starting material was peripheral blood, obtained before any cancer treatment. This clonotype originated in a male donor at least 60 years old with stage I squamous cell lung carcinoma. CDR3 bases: TGTGCCAGCGGCACTAGCCTGGAGACCCAGTACTTC. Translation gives CASGTSLETQYF.